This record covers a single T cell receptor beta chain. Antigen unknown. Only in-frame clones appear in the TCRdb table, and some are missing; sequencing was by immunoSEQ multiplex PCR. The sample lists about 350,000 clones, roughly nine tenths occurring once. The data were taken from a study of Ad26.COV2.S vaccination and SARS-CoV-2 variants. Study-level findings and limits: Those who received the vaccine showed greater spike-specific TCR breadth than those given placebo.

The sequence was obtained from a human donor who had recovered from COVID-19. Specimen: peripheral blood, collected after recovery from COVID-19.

DNA for the CDR3: TGTGCCATCAGTGAGCGGGGGACTGAAGCTTTCTTT. It codes for CAISERGTEAFF. V and J are TRBV10-3 and TRBJ1-1; tentative D call: TRBD1 (5 bases). Germline values: CDR1 ENHRY, CDR2 SYGVKD. V gave up 2 bases and J gave up 5 bases, with 6 bases separating them. The CDR3 loop spans 12 amino acids.